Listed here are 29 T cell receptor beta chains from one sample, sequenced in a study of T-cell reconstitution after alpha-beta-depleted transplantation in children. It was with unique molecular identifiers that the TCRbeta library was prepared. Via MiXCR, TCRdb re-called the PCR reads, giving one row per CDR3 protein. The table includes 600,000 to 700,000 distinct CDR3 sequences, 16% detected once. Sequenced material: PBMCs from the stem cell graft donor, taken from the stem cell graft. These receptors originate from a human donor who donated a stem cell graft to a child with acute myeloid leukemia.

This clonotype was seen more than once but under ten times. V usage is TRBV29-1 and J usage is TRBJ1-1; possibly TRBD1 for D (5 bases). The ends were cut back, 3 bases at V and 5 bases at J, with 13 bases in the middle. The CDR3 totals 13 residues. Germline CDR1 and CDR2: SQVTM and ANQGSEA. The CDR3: CSVEGGSETEAFF. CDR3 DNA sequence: TGCAGCGTTGAGGGGGGTTCCGAGACTGAAGCTTTCTTT.

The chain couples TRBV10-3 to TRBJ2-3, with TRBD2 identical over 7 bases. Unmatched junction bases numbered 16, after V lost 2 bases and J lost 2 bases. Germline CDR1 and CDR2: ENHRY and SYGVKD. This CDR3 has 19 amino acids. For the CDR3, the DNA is TGTGCCATCAGTGAGGAACCGGCCTTCGGGGGGAGACTCACAGATACGCAGTATTTT. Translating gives CAISEEPAFGGRLTDTQYF.

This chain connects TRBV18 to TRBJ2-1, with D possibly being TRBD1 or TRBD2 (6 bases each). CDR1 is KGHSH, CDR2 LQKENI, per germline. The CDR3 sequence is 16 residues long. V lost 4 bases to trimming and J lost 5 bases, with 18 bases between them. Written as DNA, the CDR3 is TGTGCCAGCTCACTCCGGTCCGGGGGCAAAAACAATGAGCAGTTCTTC. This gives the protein CASSLRSGGKNNEQFF. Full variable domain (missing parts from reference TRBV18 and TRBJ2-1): NAGVMQNPRHLVRRRGQEARLRCSPMKGHSHVYWYRQLPEEGLKFMVYLQKENIIDESGMPKERFSAEFPKEGPSILRIQQVVRGDSAAYFCASSLRSGGKNNEQFFGPGTRLTVL.

In nucleotides, the CDR3 is TGCGCCAGCAGCCAAGATGCGGGAGCCGGGGCCAACGTCCTGACTTTC. Its protein is CASSQDAGAGANVLTF. The gene calls are TRBV4-3 and TRBJ2-6; 7 nucleotides line up with TRBD2. CDR3 size: 16 residues. V lost 0 bases and J lost 4; bases outside the gene matches: 3. CDR1 and CDR2 from the germline V gene are LGHNA and YSLEER.

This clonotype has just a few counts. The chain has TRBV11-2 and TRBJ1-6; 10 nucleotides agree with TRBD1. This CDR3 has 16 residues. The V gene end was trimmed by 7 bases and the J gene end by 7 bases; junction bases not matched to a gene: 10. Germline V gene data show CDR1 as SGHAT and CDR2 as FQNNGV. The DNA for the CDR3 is TGTGCCAGCACCTCAAGACCGGGACAGGGGAATTCACCCCTCCACTTT. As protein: CASTSRPGQGNSPLHF. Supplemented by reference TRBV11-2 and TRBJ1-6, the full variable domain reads EAGVAQSPRYKIIEKRQSVAFWCNPISGHATLYWYQQILGQGPKLLIQFQNNGVVDDSQLPKDRFSAERLKGVDSTLKIQPAKLEDSAVYLCASTSRPGQGNSPLHFGNGTRLTVT.

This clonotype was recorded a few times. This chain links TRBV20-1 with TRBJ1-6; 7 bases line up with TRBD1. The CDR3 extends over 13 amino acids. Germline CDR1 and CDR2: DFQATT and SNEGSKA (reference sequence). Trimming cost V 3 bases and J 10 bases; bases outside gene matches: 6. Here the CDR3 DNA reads TGCAGTGCTAGGGGACAGTCTTTATCACCCCTCCACTTT. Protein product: CSARGQSLSPLHF.

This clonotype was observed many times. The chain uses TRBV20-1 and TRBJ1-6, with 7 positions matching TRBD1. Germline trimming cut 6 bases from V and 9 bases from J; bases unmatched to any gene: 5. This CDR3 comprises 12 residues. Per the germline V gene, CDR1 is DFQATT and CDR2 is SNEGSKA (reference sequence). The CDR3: CSAAQGGSPLHF. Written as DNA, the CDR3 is TGCAGTGCCGCTCAGGGGGGTTCACCCCTCCACTTT.

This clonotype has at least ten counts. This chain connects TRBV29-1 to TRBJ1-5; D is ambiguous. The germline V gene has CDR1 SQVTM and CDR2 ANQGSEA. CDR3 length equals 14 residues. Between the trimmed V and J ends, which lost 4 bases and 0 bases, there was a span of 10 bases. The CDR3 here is CSVALQNSNQPQHF. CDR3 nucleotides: TGCAGCGTTGCCCTCCAAAATAGCAATCAGCCCCAGCATTTT. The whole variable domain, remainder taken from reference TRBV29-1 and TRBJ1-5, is SAVISQKPSRDICQRGTSLTIQCQVDSQVTMMFWYRQQPGQSLTLIATANQGSEATYESGFVIDKFPISRPNLTFSTLTVSNMSPEDSSIYLCSVALQNSNQPQHFGDGTRLSIL.

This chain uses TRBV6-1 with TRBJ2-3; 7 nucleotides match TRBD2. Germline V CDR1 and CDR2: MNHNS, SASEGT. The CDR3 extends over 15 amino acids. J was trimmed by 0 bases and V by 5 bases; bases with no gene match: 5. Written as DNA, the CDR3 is TGTGCCAGCAGTACCGGGACTACTAGCACAGATACGCAGTATTTT. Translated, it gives CASSTGTTSTDTQYF.

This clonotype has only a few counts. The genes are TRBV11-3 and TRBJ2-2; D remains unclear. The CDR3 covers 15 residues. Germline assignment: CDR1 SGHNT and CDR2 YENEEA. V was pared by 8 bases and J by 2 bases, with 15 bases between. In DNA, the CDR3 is TGTGCCAGCCGCTCCAGGCAGGACAACACCGGGGAGCTGTTTTTT. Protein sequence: CASRSRQDNTGELFF.

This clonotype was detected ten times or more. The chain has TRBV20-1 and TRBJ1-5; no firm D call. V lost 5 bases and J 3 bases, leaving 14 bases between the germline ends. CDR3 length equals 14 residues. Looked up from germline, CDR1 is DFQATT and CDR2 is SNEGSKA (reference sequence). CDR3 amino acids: CSASRPPDNQPQHF. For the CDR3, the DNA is TGCAGTGCTTCGCGCCCCCCGGACAATCAGCCCCAGCATTTT.

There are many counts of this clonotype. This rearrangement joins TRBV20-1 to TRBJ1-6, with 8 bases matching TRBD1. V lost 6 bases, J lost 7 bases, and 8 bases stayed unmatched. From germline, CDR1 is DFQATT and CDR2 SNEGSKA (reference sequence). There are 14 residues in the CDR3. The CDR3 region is CSASTTGVNSPLHF. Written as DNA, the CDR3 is TGCAGTGCCTCTACGACAGGGGTCAATTCACCCCTCCACTTT.

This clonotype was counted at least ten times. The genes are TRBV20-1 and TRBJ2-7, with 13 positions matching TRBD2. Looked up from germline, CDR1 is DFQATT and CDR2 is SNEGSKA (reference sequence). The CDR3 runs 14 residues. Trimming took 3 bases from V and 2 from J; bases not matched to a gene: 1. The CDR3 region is CSASGTSGAYEQYF. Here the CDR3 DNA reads TGCAGTGCTAGTGGGACTAGCGGGGCCTACGAGCAGTACTTC.

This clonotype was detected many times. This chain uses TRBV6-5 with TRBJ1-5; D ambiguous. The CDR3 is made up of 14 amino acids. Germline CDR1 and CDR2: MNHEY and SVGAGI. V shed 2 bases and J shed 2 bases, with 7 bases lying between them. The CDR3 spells CASSYGRGNQPQHF. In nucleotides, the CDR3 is TGTGCCAGCAGTTACGGTAGGGGCAATCAGCCCCAGCATTTT.

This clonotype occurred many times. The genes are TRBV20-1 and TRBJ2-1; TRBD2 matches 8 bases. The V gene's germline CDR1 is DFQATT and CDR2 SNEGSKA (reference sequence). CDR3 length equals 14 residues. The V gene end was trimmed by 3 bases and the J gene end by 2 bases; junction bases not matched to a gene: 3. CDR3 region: CSARKRGTYNEQFF. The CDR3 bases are TGCAGTGCTAGGAAGCGGGGGACCTACAATGAGCAGTTCTTC.

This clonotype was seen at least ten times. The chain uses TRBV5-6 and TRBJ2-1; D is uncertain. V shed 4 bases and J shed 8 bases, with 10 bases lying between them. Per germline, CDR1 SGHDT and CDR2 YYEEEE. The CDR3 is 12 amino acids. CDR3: CASSLGPDEQFF. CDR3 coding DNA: TGTGCCAGCAGCCTAGGACCGGATGAGCAGTTCTTC.

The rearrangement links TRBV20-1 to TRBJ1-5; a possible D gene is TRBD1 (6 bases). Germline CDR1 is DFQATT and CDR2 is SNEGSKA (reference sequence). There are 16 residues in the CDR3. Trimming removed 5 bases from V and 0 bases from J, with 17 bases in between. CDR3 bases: TGCAGTGCTTATCTCGGGGGGCTGTCTAGCAATCAGCCCCAGCATTTT. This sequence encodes CSAYLGGLSSNQPQHF.

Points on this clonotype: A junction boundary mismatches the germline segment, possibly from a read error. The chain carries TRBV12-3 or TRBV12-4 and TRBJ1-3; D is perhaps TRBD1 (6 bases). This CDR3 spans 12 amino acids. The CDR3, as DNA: TGTGCCGGCAGGGGTTCTGGAAACACCATATATTTT. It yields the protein CAGRGSGNTIYF.

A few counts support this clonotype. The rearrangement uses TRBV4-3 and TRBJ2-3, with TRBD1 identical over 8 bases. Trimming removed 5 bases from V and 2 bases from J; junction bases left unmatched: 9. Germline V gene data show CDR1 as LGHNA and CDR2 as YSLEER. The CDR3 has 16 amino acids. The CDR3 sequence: CASSSEYRGTTDTQYF. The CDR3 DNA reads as TGCGCCAGCAGCTCCGAATACAGGGGGACCACAGATACGCAGTATTTT.

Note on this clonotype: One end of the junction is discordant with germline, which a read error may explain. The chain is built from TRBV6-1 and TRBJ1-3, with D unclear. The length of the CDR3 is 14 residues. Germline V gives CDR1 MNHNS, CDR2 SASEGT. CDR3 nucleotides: TGTGCCACCAGTACGGGGATCTCTGGAAACACCATATATTTT. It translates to CATSTGISGNTIYF.

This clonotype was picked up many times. This CDR3 reads CASSLRGGYEQYV. Here the CDR3 DNA reads TGTGCCAGCAGTTTAAGGGGGGGATACGAGCAGTACGTC. This chain links TRBV27 with TRBJ2-7; perhaps TRBD2 as D (7 bases). The CDR3 runs to 13 residues. Trimming pared 2 bases from V and 4 bases from J, leaving 9 bases between. The germline gives CDR1 MNHEY, CDR2 SMNVEV (reference sequence).

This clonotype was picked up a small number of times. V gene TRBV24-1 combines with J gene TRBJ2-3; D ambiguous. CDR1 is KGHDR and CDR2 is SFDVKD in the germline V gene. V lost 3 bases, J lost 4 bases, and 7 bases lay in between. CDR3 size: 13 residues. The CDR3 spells CATSDPEADTQYF. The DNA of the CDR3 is TGTGCCACCAGTGATCCCGAAGCAGATACGCAGTATTTT.

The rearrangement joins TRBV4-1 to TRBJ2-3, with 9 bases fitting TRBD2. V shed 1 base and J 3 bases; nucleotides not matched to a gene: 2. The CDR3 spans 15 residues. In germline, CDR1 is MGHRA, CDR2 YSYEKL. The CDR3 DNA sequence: TGCGCCAGCAGCCAAGTTCTAGCGGGGACAGATACGCAGTATTTT. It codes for CASSQVLAGTDTQYF.

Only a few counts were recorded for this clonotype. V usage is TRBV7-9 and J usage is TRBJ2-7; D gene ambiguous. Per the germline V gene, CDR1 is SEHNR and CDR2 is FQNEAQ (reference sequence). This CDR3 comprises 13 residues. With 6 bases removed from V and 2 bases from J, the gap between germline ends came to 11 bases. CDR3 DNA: TGTGCCAGCAGTTCCCTACGGCCCTACGAGCAGTACTTC. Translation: CASSSLRPYEQYF.

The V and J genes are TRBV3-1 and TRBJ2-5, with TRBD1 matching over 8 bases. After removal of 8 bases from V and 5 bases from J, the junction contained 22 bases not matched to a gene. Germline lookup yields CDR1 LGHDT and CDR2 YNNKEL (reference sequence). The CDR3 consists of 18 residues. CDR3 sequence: CASCFLAGTGNQGETQYF. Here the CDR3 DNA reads TGTGCCAGCTGTTTCTTGGCCGGGACAGGCAACCAAGGGGAGACCCAGTACTTC.

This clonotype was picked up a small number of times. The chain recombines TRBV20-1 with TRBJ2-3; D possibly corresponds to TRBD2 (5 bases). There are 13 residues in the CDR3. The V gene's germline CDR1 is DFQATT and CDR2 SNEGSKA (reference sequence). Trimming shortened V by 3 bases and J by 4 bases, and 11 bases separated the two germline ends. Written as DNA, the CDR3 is TGCAGTGCTAGTGAGGGTTCGTCAGATACGCAGTATTTT. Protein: CSASEGSSDTQYF.

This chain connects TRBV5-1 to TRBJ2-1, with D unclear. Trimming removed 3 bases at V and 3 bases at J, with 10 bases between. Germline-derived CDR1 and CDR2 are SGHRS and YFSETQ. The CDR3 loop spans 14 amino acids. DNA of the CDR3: TGCGCCAGCAGCTCGGCCGATATCTACAATGAGCAGTTCTTC. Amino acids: CASSSADIYNEQFF.

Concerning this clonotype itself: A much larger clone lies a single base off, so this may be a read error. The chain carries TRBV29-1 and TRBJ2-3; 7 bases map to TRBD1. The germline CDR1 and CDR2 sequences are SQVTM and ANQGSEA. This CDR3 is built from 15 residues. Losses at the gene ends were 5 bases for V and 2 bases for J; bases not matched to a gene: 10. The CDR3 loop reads CSVPWTGLPTDTQYF. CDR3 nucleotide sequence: TGCAGCGTTCCTTGGACAGGTCTTCCCACAGATACGCAGTATTTT.

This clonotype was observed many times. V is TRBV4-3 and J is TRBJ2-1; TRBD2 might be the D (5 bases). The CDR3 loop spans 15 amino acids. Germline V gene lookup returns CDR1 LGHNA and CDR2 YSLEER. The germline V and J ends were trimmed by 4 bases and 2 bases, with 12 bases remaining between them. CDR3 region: CASSLVTGTYNEQFF. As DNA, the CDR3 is TGCGCCAGCAGCCTTGTCACGGGGACCTACAATGAGCAGTTCTTC.